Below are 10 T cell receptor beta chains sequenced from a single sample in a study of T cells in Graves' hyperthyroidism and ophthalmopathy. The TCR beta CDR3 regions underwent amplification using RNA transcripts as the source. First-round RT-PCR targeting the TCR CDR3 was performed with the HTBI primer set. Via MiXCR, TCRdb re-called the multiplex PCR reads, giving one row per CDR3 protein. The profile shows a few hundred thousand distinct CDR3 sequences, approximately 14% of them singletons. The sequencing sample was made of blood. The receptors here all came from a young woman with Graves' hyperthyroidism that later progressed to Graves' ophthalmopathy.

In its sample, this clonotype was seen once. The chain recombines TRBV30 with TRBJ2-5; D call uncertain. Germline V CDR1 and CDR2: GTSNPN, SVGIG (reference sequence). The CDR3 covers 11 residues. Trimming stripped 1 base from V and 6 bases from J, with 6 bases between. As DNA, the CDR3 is TGTGCCTGGAGTGACGGTCAGACCCAGTACTTC. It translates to CAWSDGQTQYF.

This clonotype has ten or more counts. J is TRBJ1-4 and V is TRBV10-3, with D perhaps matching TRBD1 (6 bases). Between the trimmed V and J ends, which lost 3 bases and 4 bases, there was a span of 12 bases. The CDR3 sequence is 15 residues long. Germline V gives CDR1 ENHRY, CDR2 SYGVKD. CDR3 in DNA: TGTGCCATCAGTGACGGAAAACAGGGTAATGAAAAACTGTTTTTT. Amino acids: CAISDGKQGNEKLFF.

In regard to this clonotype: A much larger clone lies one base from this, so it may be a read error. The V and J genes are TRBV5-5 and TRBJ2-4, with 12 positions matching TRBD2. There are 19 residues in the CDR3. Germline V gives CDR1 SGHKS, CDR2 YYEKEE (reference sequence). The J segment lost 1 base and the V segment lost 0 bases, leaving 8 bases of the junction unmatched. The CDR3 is CASSLAETSGSWAKNIQYF. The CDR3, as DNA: TGTGCCAGCAGCTTGGCCGAGACTAGCGGGAGTTGGGCCAAAAACATTCAGTACTTC.

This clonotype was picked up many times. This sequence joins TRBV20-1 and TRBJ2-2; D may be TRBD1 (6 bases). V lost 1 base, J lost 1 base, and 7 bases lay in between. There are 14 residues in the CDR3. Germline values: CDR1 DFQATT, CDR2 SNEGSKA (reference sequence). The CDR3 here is CSARVGQNTGELFF. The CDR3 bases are TGCAGTGCTAGAGTGGGACAGAACACCGGGGAGCTGTTTTTT.

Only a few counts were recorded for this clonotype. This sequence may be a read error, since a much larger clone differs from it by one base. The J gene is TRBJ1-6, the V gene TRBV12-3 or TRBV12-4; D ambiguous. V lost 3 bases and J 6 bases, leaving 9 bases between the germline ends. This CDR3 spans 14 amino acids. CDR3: CASSLRGSNSPLHF. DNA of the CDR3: TGTGCCAGCAGTTTGCGGGGTAGTAATTCACCCCTCCACTTT.

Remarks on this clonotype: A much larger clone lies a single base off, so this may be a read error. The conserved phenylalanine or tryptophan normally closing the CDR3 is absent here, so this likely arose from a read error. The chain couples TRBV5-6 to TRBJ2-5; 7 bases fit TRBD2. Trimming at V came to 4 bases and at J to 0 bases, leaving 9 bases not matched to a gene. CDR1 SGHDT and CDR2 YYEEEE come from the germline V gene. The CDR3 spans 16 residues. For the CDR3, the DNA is TGTGCCAGCAGCCGAAGGCCGGGACTAAACCAAGAGACCCAGTACCTC. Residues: CASSRRPGLNQETQYL.

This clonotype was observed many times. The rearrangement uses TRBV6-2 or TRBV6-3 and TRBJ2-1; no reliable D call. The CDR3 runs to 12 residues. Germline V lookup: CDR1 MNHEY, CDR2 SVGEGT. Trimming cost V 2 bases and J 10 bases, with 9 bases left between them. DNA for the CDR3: TGTGCCAGCAGTTACAAGGGCCTCGAGCAGTTCTTC. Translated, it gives CASSYKGLEQFF.

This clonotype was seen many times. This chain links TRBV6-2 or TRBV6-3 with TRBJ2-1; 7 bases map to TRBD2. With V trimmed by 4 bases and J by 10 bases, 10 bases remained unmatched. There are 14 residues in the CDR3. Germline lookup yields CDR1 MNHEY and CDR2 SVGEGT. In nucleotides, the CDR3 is TGTGCCAGCAGTTTGAGACTAGCTGGGGCCGAGCAGTTCTTC. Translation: CASSLRLAGAEQFF.

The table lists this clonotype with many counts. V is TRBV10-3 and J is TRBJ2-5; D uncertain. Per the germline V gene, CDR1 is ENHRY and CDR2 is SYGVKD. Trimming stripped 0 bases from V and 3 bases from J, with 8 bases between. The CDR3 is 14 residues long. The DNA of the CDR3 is TGTGCCATCAGTGAGTCATCAGGAAAAGAGACCCAGTACTTC. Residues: CAISESSGKETQYF.

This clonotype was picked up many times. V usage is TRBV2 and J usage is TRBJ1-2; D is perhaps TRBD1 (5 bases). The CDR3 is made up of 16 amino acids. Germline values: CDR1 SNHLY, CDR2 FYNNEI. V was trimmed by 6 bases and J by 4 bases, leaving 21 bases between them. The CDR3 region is CASSLTRTLGVYGYTF. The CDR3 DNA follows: TGTGCCAGCAGCCTCACGAGGACACTAGGAGTCTATGGCTACACCTTC.